The 19 T cell receptor beta chains below all came from one sample that was sequenced in a study of cytomegalovirus exposure and HLA in healthy donors. Both 60 Vbeta primers and 13 Jbeta primers went into the PCR. TCRdb keeps only in-frame clones here, not all; method: immunoSEQ multiplex PCR. There are about 180,000 clones in the sample; about three quarters occur only once, and 3.5% to 4.5% lies in the top ten. What was sequenced was PBMCs. These receptors were collected from a woman aged 55-70 years in good health and CMV-seropositive.

The V gene is TRBV21-1, the J gene TRBJ1-2; the table's TRBD1 call for D was not verified on the DNA. TRBV21-1 is labeled a pseudogene. The CDR3 spans 13 residues. CDR3 residues: CASSRGPYYGYTF. The DNA of the CDR3 is TGTGCCAGCAGCAGGGGGCCCTACTATGGCTACACCTTC.

CDR3 in amino acids: CASSPAGELFF. Here the CDR3 DNA reads TGTGCCAGCAGTCCGGCCGGGGAGCTGTTTTTT. The chain links TRBV28 to TRBJ2-2, with D uncertain. V was shortened by 5 bases and J by 6 bases, with 4 bases between the two germline ends. Per germline, CDR1 MDHEN and CDR2 SYDVKM. This CDR3 has 11 amino acids.

The chain joins TRBV10-3 to TRBJ2-7; 7 bases map to TRBD1. The V segment lost 8 bases and the J segment 0 bases; nucleotides outside the gene matches: 7. The CDR3 runs 14 residues. Germline V gene data show CDR1 as ENHRY and CDR2 as SYGVKD. The CDR3 loop is CAIGRTGSSYEQYF. The CDR3 DNA sequence: TGTGCCATCGGCCGGACAGGTAGCTCCTACGAGCAGTACTTC.

The chain is built from TRBV11-2 and TRBJ1-1; D is unclear. V lost 3 bases, J lost 3 bases, and 11 bases lay in between. Per the germline V gene, CDR1 is SGHAT and CDR2 is FQNNGV. The CDR3 length is 14 residues. Here the CDR3 reads CASSLGSTHTEAFF. In DNA form, the CDR3 reads TGTGCCAGCAGCTTGGGGAGTACTCACACTGAAGCTTTCTTT.

The genes are TRBV19 and TRBJ1-2; the D gene is possibly TRBD1 (5 bases). The germline V gene encodes CDR1 LNHDA and CDR2 SQIVND (reference sequence). Trimming shortened V by 3 bases and J by 13 bases, and 18 bases separated the two germline ends. The CDR3 contains 13 residues. The CDR3 DNA reads as TGTGCCAGTAGTATCCGGAGCGGAGGGGAACTCACCTTC. The encoded protein is CASSIRSGGELTF.

The V gene is TRBV18, the J gene TRBJ2-7; D might be TRBD2 (5 bases). This CDR3 contains 14 residues. V shed 3 bases and J shed 3 bases, with 12 bases lying between them. Germline loops: CDR1 KGHSH, CDR2 LQKENI. CDR3 coding DNA: TGTGCCAGCTCACCTAGAGAGCGGAACTACGAGCAGTACTTC. Amino acids: CASSPRERNYEQYF.

The chain employs TRBV2 and TRBJ1-5; 8 bases agree with TRBD1. CDR3 length equals 16 residues. V dropped 4 bases and J dropped 6; count of bases not matched to a gene: 11. Per germline, CDR1 SNHLY and CDR2 FYNNEI. The CDR3 sequence: CASSGQGAFNGQPQHF. In DNA form, the CDR3 reads TGTGCCAGCAGTGGGCAGGGGGCGTTTAATGGTCAGCCCCAGCATTTT.

This clone was picked up a small number of times. The chain links TRBV4-1 to TRBJ1-2; the match to TRBD1 covers 7 bases. V gave up 3 bases and J gave up 4 bases; unmatched junction bases: 5. Germline-derived CDR1 and CDR2 are MGHRA and YSYEKL. The CDR3 is 14 residues long. CDR3: CASSHPGTVYGYTF. The CDR3 coding sequence is TGCGCCAGCAGCCACCCCGGGACAGTCTATGGCTACACCTTC.

This chain joins TRBV6-6 and TRBJ2-7; D might be TRBD1 (6 bases). Per germline, CDR1 MNHNY and CDR2 SVGAGI (reference sequence). The germline V and J ends were trimmed by 6 bases and 5 bases, with 14 bases remaining between them. This CDR3 is 13 amino acids long. CDR3 sequence reads: CASRSTGSHEQYF. The CDR3 DNA follows: TGTGCCAGCAGATCTACAGGGTCCCACGAGCAGTACTTC.

Worth noting for this clone: Other DNA variants within this sample encode the same CDR3. This chain links TRBV11-3 with TRBJ1-1; TRBD1 aligns across 8 bases. V gave up 5 bases and J gave up 1 base; unmatched junction bases: 3. This CDR3 comprises 14 residues. CDR1 is SGHNT, CDR2 YENEEA, per germline. The CDR3 is CASSLGQGNTEAFF. CDR3 coding DNA: TGTGCCAGCAGCCTCGGACAGGGGAACACTGAAGCTTTCTTT. Combining the CDR3 with reference TRBV11-3 and TRBJ1-1 gives the whole variable domain EAGVVQSPRYKIIEKKQPVAFWCNPISGHNTLYWYLQNLGQGPELLIRYENEEAVDDSQLPKDRFSAERLKGVDSTLKIQPAELGDSAVYLCASSLGQGNTEAFFGQGTRLTVV.

This clone was seen a single time. V usage is TRBV30 and J usage is TRBJ2-7, with a possible D match to TRBD2 (5 bases). Germline V gene data show CDR1 as GTSNPN and CDR2 as SVGIG (reference sequence). The CDR3 has 14 amino acids. The V end lost 5 bases, the J end lost 3 bases, and 17 bases lay between the germline ends. CDR3 DNA: TGTGCCTGGTCCGGTGGGCAGGAGGTCTACGAGCAGTACTTC. Protein: CAWSGGQEVYEQYF.

This chain links TRBV7-9 with TRBJ2-4, with TRBD2 as a possible D gene (6 bases). Germline V gene lookup returns CDR1 SEHNR and CDR2 FQNEAQ (reference sequence). V was clipped by 1 base and J by 8 bases, with 15 bases between them. This CDR3 comprises 15 residues. The CDR3 spells CASSLVRGMVDIQYF. CDR3 bases: TGTGCCAGCAGCTTAGTCCGGGGGATGGTGGACATTCAGTACTTC.

This chain connects TRBV7-6 to TRBJ2-5; TRBD1 matches 9 bases. The CDR3 is 18 amino acids. In germline, CDR1 is SGHVS, CDR2 FNYEAQ. Trimming removed 1 base from V and 4 bases from J; junction bases left unmatched: 13. The CDR3 loop reads CASSLVGQGTTVPETQYF. As DNA, the CDR3 is TGTGCCAGCAGCTTAGTGGGACAGGGTACGACCGTACCAGAGACCCAGTACTTC. Supplemented by reference TRBV7-6 and TRBJ2-5, the full variable domain reads GAGVSQSPRYKVTKRGQDVALRCDPISGHVSLYWYRQALGQGPEFLTYFNYEAQQDKSGLPNDRFSAERPEGSISTLTIQRTEQRDSAMYRCASSLVGQGTTVPETQYFGPGTRLLVL.

In this sample, this clone turned up a few times. This chain uses TRBV4-1 with TRBJ1-2; D uncertain. This CDR3 contains 14 residues. Germline V gives CDR1 MGHRA, CDR2 YSYEKL. The V end lost 3 bases, the J end lost 5 bases, and 13 bases lay between the germline ends. CDR3 in amino acids: CASSQVLGSYGYTF. The CDR3 nucleotides are TGCGCCAGCAGCCAGGTCTTAGGGAGTTATGGCTACACCTTC.

The DNA for the CDR3 is TGTGCCAGTAGTAAGGGGGGGAGAGTTACAGATACGCAGTATTTT. Translating it yields CASSKGGRVTDTQYF. The chain has TRBV19 and TRBJ2-3, with D tentatively TRBD2 (7 bases). The V end lost 4 bases, the J end lost 3 bases, and 14 bases lay between the germline ends. Germline lookup yields CDR1 LNHDA and CDR2 SQIVND (reference sequence). This CDR3 has 15 amino acids.

The J gene is TRBJ1-1, the V gene TRBV5-1, with D uncertain. This CDR3 has 13 residues. Per germline, CDR1 SGHRS and CDR2 YFSETQ. V was pared by 0 bases and J by 3 bases, with 6 bases between. The CDR3 region has the DNA TGCGCCAGCAGCTTGGCCTCGGACACTGAAGCTTTCTTT. Its translation is CASSLASDTEAFF.

J is TRBJ2-2 and V is TRBV19, with 14 bases fitting TRBD2. Per the germline V gene, CDR1 is LNHDA and CDR2 is SQIVND (reference sequence). The CDR3 totals 18 residues. With 4 bases clipped from V and 4 bases from J, the junction kept 8 bases outside the gene matches. This chain's CDR3 is CASSKGGTSGSFTGELFF. For the CDR3, the DNA is TGTGCCAGTAGTAAAGGGGGGACTAGCGGGAGTTTCACCGGGGAGCTGTTTTTT.

The gene calls are TRBV27 and TRBJ2-5; 8 bases map to TRBD2. The closer fit of TRBJ2-7 to the DNA end suggests the J call may be wrong. The CDR3 extends over 15 amino acids. Per the germline V gene, CDR1 is MNHEY and CDR2 is SMNVEV (reference sequence). Written as DNA, the CDR3 is TGTGCCAGCAGTCCGGGACTAGTCTCGTCCTACGAGCAGTACTTC. Its translation is CASSPGLVSSYEQYF.

This chain links TRBV4-3 with TRBJ1-1; D is unresolved. V was cut by 0 bases and J by 3 bases, with 8 bases left in between. Germline lookup yields CDR1 LGHNA and CDR2 YSLEER. The CDR3 extends over 14 amino acids. The CDR3 nucleotides read TGCGCCAGCAGCCAAGATCGGGGAGACACTGAAGCTTTCTTT. It translates to CASSQDRGDTEAFF.